This T cell receptor beta chain came from a study of a mutant IDH1 vaccine in newly diagnosed glioma. Study at large: Of the patients given treatment, 62.5% were male and 37.5% were female, and a mean age of roughly 40 years was recorded. Former treatment meant radiotherapy, temozolomide, or both; the majority had gotten both. The study's findings and limits: There were vaccine-induced immune responses in roughly 93% of the patients.

The CDR3 has 15 residues. Germline-derived CDR1 and CDR2 are MNHEY and SMNVEV (reference sequence). V gave up 6 bases and J gave up 5 bases; unmatched junction bases: 11. Of note for this clone: Its cognate antigen is unknown.

Specified time point: baseline, week 1 (first vaccination visit). Treatment described: pre-vaccination baseline after standard-of-care therapy. Donor tumors were new WHO grade 3 or 4 IDH1-mutant, ATRX-lost astrocytomas. The method was immunoSEQ multiplex PCR; TCRdb's version includes in-frame clones alone and lacks a portion of them. This table holds roughly 70,000 clones, 65% to 90% found once. This TCR was sampled from a man aged 25 to 40 with glioma. The sequences come from PBMCs, collected from a glioma patient treated with radiotherapy, temozolomide or both. The chain combines TRBV27 with TRBJ2-7; 9 nucleotides align to TRBD1. CDR3: CASSQFRQGVDEQYF. For the CDR3, the DNA is TGTGCCAGCAGCCAATTCAGACAGGGGGTAGACGAGCAGTACTTC.